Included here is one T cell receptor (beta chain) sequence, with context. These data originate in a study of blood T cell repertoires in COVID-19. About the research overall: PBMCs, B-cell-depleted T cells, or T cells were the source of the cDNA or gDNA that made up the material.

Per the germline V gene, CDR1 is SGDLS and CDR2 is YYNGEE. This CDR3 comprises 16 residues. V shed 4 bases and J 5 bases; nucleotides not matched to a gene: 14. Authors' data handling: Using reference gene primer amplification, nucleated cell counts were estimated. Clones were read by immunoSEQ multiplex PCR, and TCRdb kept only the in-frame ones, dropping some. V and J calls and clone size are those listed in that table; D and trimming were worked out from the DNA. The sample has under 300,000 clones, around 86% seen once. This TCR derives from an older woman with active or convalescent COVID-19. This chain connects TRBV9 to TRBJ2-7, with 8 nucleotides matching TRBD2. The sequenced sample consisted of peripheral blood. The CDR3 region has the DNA TGTGCCAGCAGCCCCCTCGGGGGGGGAAACTTCCACGAGCAGTACTTC. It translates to CASSPLGGGNFHEQYF.